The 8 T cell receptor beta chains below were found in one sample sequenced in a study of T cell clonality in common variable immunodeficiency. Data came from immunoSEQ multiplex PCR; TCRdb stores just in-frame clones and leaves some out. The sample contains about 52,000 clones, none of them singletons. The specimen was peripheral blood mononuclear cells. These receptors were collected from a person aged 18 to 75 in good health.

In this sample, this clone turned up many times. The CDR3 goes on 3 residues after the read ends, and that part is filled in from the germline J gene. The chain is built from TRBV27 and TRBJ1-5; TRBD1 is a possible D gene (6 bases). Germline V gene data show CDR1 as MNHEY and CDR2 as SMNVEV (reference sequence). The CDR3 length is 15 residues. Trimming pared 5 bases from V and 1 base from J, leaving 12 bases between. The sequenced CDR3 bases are TGTGCCAGCAGTAGGGGGGGCTCGAGCAATCAGCCC. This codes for CASSRGGSSNQP. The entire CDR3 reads CASSRGGSSNQPQHF.

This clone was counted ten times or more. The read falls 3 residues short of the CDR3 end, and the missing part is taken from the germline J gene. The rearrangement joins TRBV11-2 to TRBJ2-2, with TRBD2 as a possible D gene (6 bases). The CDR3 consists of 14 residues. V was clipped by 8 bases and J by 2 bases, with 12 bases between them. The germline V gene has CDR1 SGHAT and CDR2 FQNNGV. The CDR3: CASLGTYNTGELFF. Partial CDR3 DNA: TGTGCCAGCCTCGGGACTTACAACACCGGGGAG.

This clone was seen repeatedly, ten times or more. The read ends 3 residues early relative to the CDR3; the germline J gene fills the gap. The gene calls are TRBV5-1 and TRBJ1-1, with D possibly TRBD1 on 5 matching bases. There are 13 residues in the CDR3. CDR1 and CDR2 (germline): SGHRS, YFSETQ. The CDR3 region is CASSLQDTPEAFF. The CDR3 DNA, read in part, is TGCGCCAGCAGCTTGCAGGACACTCCCGAA.

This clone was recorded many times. The CDR3 spells CASSIVGGRETQYF. CDR3 bases read: TGTGCCAGTAGTATAGTTGGGGGCCGAGAGACC. This rearrangement joins TRBV19 to TRBJ2-5; a weak D match, TRBD1 (6 bases). The CDR3 end lies 3 residues beyond the end of the read and is filled in from the germline J gene. This CDR3 region has 14 residues. Per germline, CDR1 LNHDA and CDR2 SQIVND (reference sequence). With 1 base removed from V and 4 bases from J, the gap between germline ends came to 10 bases.

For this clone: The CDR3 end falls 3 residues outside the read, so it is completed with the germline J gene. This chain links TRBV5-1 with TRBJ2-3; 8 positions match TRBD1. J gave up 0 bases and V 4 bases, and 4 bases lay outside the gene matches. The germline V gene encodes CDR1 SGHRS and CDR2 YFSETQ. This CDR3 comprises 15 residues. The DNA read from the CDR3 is TGCGCCAGCAGCCCGGGACAGGCCAGCACAGATACG. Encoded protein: CASSPGQASTDT. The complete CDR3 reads CASSPGQASTDTQYF.

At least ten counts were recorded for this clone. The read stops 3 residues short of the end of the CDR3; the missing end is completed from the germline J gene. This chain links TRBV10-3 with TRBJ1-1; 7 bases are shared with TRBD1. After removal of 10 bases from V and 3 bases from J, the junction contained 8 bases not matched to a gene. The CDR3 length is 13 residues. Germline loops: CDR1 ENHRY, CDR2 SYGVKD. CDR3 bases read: TGTGCCACGCAGACAGGGACGCACACTGAA. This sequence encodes CATQTGTHTE. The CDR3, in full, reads CATQTGTHTEAFF.

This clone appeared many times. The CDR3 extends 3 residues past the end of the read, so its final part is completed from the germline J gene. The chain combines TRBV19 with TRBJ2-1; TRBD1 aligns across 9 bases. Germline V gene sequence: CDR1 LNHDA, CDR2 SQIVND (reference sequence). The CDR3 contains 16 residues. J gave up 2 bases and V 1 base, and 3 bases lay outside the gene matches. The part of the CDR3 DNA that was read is TGTGCCAGTAGTATAGTAACAGGGGGCGCCTACAATGAG. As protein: CASSIVTGGAYNE. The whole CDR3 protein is CASSIVTGGAYNEQFF.

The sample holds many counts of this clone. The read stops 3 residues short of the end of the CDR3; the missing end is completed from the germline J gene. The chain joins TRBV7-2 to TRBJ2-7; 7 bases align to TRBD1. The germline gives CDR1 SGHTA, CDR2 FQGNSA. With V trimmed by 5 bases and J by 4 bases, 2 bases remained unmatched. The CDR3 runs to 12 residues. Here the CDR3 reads CASSQTGYEQYF. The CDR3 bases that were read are TGTGCCAGCAGCCAGACAGGGTACGAG.